The clone carrying this T cell receptor beta chain was picked up a small number of times. One junction end disagrees with the germline gene, perhaps due to a read error. Only in-frame clones appear in the TCRdb table, and some are missing; sequencing was by immunoSEQ multiplex PCR. In the table there are tens of thousands of clones, over 80% of which are singletons. The data derive from a study of T cells in tumors and immune-related adverse events. Specimen: lymph node tissue, collected from a patient treated with anti-PD-1 therapy. The receptor was derived from a female donor with metastatic renal cell carcinoma.

CDR3 residues: CASSLYTEAFF. CDR3 in DNA: TGTGCCAGCAGCTTATACACTGAAGCTTTCTTT. The chain combines TRBV28 with TRBJ1-1, with D unclear. The length of the CDR3 is 11 residues. The germline gives CDR1 MDHEN, CDR2 SYDVKM.